This TCR beta chain is drawn from a study of response to subunit inactivated influenza vaccine. Trimming cost V 0 bases and J 4 bases, with 10 bases left between them. Germline V gene data show CDR1 as LGHNA and CDR2 as YNFKEQ. The length of the CDR3 is 16 residues. Of note for this clonotype: What it binds is not known.

One entry per CDR3 protein results from TCRdb running MiXCR on the RT-PCR reads. The profile covers about 800,000 distinct CDR3 sequences, with less than 25% appearing a single time and roughly 10% taken by the ten largest. General study findings and limits: It was the authors' suggestion that each seasonal influenza vaccination recruits few new T cells.

The gene calls are TRBV4-2 and TRBJ2-6; no clear D. Sequenced material: PBMCs from blood, taken roughly 5 days after vaccination. This TCR was sampled from a man aged 50 to 60 who received an inactivated influenza vaccine. The CDR3 coding sequence is TGTGCCAGCAGCCAAGAACAAGGCCCGGGGGCCAACGTCCTGACTTTC. It encodes CASSQEQGPGANVLTF.